The sequence of this TCR beta chain was determined in a study of T cell responses to AZD1222 COVID-19 vaccine. Using immunoSEQ multiplex PCR, the repertoire was profiled, and TCRdb retains in-frame clones only, with some absent. The table has approximately 140,000 clones, 85% to 95% seen once; the top ten hold roughly 1.2%. CDR1 is SGHVS and CDR2 is FNYEAQ in the germline V gene. The CDR3 length is 17 residues. V dropped 4 bases and J dropped 0 bases, with 17 bases sitting between them. The rearrangement links TRBV7-6 to TRBJ2-3, with D possibly being TRBD2 (5 bases). The specimen was peripheral blood, collected on day 0 of AZD1222 vaccination. The TCR sequence derives from an adult in good health. The DNA for the CDR3 is TGTGCCAGCAGCTCAACCGGGAACCGGCCTAGCACAGATACGCAGTATTTT. This codes for CASSSTGNRPSTDTQYF. Full variable domain (rest looked up from reference TRBV7-6 and TRBJ2-3): GAGVSQSPRYKVTKRGQDVALRCDPISGHVSLYWYRQALGQGPEFLTYFNYEAQQDKSGLPNDRFSAERPEGSISTLTIQRTEQRDSAMYRCASSSTGNRPSTDTQYFGPGTRLTVL.